The entry below gives a single T cell receptor (beta chain) sequence along with its context. The source of the sample is a study of blood T cell repertoires in COVID-19. Looking at the study overall: COVID-19 samples from acute and convalescent phases originated in the United States, Italy and Spain.

Germline V CDR1 and CDR2: SNHLY, FYNNEI. V shed 6 bases and J shed 9 bases, with 15 bases lying between them. The length of the CDR3 is 13 residues. Methods used by the authors: It was from reference gene primer amplification that nucleated cell counts were estimated. Profiled with immunoSEQ multiplex PCR; TCRdb holds only in-frame clones, not every one. V and J calls and clone size are as listed in that table; D and trimming were resolved from the DNA. Of roughly 250,000 clones listed, 70% to 85% are singletons. Sequencing was performed on peripheral blood. The source is a woman of 80 years or more with active or convalescent COVID-19. J is TRBJ2-1 and V is TRBV2; perhaps TRBD2 as D (6 bases). The CDR3 reads CASSRTSIGEQFF. In DNA, the CDR3 is TGTGCCAGCAGCCGAACTAGCATAGGTGAGCAGTTCTTC.